The next 12 T cell receptor beta chains were all read from a single sample in a study of shared clonotypes between healthy human individuals. CD45RO-negative cells were positively selected for CCR7, leaving out terminally differentiated effector memory CD45RA+ cells. TCRdb's copy holds only in-frame clones and misses some; the assay was immunoSEQ multiplex PCR. The sample holds about 1,800,000 clones, 85% to 95% seen once. Material for sequencing was naive CD8+ T cells sorted from blood. The source of these receptors is a man younger than 35 in good health.

This chain joins TRBV18 and TRBJ1-1; D is ambiguous. Trimming left V 0 bases short and J 7 bases short, with 9 bases between. The CDR3 is 13 residues long. Per germline, CDR1 KGHSH and CDR2 LQKENI. The CDR3 sequence is CASSPPRQVEAFF. CDR3 DNA: TGTGCCAGCTCACCACCGCGTCAGGTTGAAGCTTTCTTT.

The V call is TRBV11-2, the J call TRBJ2-1; no reliable D call. This CDR3 comprises 15 residues. CDR1 is SGHAT, CDR2 FQNNGV, per germline. The ends were cut back, 5 bases at V and 0 bases at J, with 11 bases in the middle. The CDR3 sequence is CASSPDSSSYNEQFF. CDR3 bases: TGTGCCAGCAGCCCCGACTCAAGCTCCTACAATGAGCAGTTCTTC.

Concerning this clone: Other DNA sequences in this specimen translate into the identical CDR3. The chain has TRBV5-6 and TRBJ1-2; 10 bases map to TRBD1. CDR3 length: 15 amino acids. V lost 0 bases and J lost 2; bases outside the gene matches: 1. CDR1 and CDR2 from the germline V gene are SGHDT and YYEEEE. As DNA, the CDR3 is TGTGCCAGCAGCTTGGGACAGGGGGCGAACTATGGCTACACCTTC. It encodes CASSLGQGANYGYTF.

Comments on this clone: This sample includes further DNA sequences coding for the same CDR3. The chain combines TRBV29-1 with TRBJ2-3, with D tentatively TRBD2 (6 bases). Germline V CDR1 and CDR2: SQVTM, ANQGSEA. Deletions cut 0 bases from V and 0 bases from J, with 7 bases between. This CDR3 is 14 amino acids long. CDR3: CSVEEGGSTDTQYF. For the CDR3, the DNA is TGCAGCGTTGAAGAGGGGGGAAGCACAGATACGCAGTATTTT.

The chain recombines TRBV7-6 with TRBJ2-5; possibly TRBD2 for D (5 bases). CDR3 length: 15 amino acids. CDR1 is SGHVS and CDR2 is FNYEAQ in the germline V gene. V gave up 5 bases and J gave up 3 bases, with 16 bases separating them. The CDR3 DNA sequence: TGTGCCAGCAGCCGATGGACTTCCTTGGAAGAGACCCAGTACTTC. It encodes CASSRWTSLEETQYF.

The chain is built from TRBV29-1 and TRBJ2-1; TRBD2 aligns across 14 bases. Germline values: CDR1 SQVTM, CDR2 ANQGSEA. The junction had 13 bases not matched to a gene; V was cut back by 0 bases and J by 9 bases. The CDR3 spans 18 residues. The chain's CDR3 is CSVEEGLAGVHFPGEQFF. In nucleotides, the CDR3 is TGCAGCGTTGAAGAGGGACTAGCGGGGGTTCATTTCCCTGGTGAGCAGTTCTTC.

This clone was found once. This chain joins TRBV4-3 and TRBJ1-4; D uncertain. V was clipped by 0 bases and J by 8 bases, with 13 bases between them. Germline CDR1 reads LGHNA; CDR2 reads YSLEER. The CDR3 extends over 15 amino acids. CDR3 coding DNA: TGCGCCAGCAGCCAAGAGCTGGGAGCGAACGAAAAACTGTTTTTT. Its translation is CASSQELGANEKLFF.

As regards this clone: The sample holds other DNA sequences that translate to the same CDR3. This chain connects TRBV19 to TRBJ2-7, with D tentatively TRBD2 (6 bases). The CDR3 runs to 13 residues. V was trimmed by 6 bases and J by 4 bases, leaving 13 bases between them. The germline gives CDR1 LNHDA, CDR2 SQIVND (reference sequence). CDR3: CASSLGLLYEQYF. CDR3 nucleotide sequence: TGTGCCAGTAGCCTGGGACTGTTGTACGAGCAGTACTTC.

The DNA for the CDR3 is TGCGCCAGCAGCCAGCGGGGCCGGGAGATAGCTTTCTTT. This gives the protein CASSQRGREIAFF. The V and J genes are TRBV4-1 and TRBJ1-1; a weak D match, TRBD1 (5 bases). Germline CDR1 reads MGHRA; CDR2 reads YSYEKL. V lost 3 bases, J lost 10 bases, and 15 bases lay in between. The CDR3 covers 13 residues.

CDR3 sequence reads: CASSLRTGDSYEQYF. Here the CDR3 DNA reads TGTGCCAGCAGCTTAAGAACAGGGGATTCCTACGAGCAGTACTTC. The rearrangement links TRBV5-4 to TRBJ2-7, with TRBD1 identical over 7 bases. From germline, CDR1 is SGHNT and CDR2 YYREEE (reference sequence). Trimming cost V 2 bases and J 1 base; bases outside gene matches: 6. The length of the CDR3 is 15 residues.

This chain joins TRBV15 and TRBJ2-3; 11 bases map to TRBD2. The V gene's germline CDR1 is LNHNV and CDR2 YYDKDF (reference sequence). The CDR3 consists of 17 residues. V was pared by 4 bases and J by 2 bases, with 8 bases of the junction left unmatched. CDR3: CATSTFKTSGTTDTQYF. The CDR3 coding sequence is TGTGCCACCAGCACCTTTAAGACTAGCGGGACCACAGATACGCAGTATTTT.

The V gene is TRBV19, the J gene TRBJ1-1; D is undetermined. There are 12 residues in the CDR3. Between the trimmed V and J ends, which lost 6 bases and 1 base, there was a span of 6 bases. CDR1 and CDR2 (germline): LNHDA, SQIVND (reference sequence). The CDR3 reads CASRQWNTEAFF. DNA of the CDR3: TGTGCCAGTAGGCAATGGAACACTGAAGCTTTCTTT.